These T cell receptor beta chains were read from a single sample in a study of identical twins. TCRdb reprocessed the 5' RACE reads via MiXCR and lists one record per CDR3 protein. Among about 920,000 distinct CDR3 sequences, more than 9% were seen once, and the ten largest hold about 1.6%. A further study also used this sample, focusing on yellow fever vaccine responses in identical twins.

Sequencing was performed on PBMCs. All receptors come from a young woman in good health. Both conserved end residues are part of each CDR3. The D gene is left open where the match is weak. Size values are once, few and many counts, or a class for expanded clones, and some rows have none.

CDR3 length: 19; clone size: -; V gene: TRBV12-3/TRBV12-4; J gene: TRBJ2-4; D gene: TRBD2; CDR3 DNA: TGTGCCAGCAGTTTAAGTTTAGCGGGAGTGAGGGAGGCCAAAAACATTCAGTACTTC; CDR3 protein: CASSLSLAGVREAKNIQYF
CDR3 length: 16; clone size: -; V gene: TRBV2; J gene: TRBJ2-5; D gene: -; CDR3 DNA: TGTGCCAGCAGTAAGAGAGGGGGGGCAGACCAAGAGACCCAGTACTTC; CDR3 protein: CASSKRGGADQETQYF
CDR3 length: 15; clone size: many; V gene: TRBV6-1; J gene: TRBJ2-3; D gene: -; CDR3 DNA: TGTGCCAGCCTCCACGATGAGGGGGGAGGAGATACGCAGTATTTT; CDR3 protein: CASLHDEGGGDTQYF
CDR3 length: 13; clone size: few; V gene: TRBV5-6; J gene: TRBJ1-2; D gene: -; CDR3 DNA: TGTGCCAGCAGCTTGGCCAAACCATATGGCTACACCTTC; CDR3 protein: CASSLAKPYGYTF
CDR3 length: 16; clone size: few; V gene: TRBV7-2; J gene: TRBJ2-1; D gene: TRBD2; CDR3 DNA: TGTGCCAGCAGCCCGGGGACTAGCGGGGGGGTGGATGAGCAGTTCTTC; CDR3 protein: CASSPGTSGGVDEQFF
CDR3 length: 14; clone size: -; V gene: TRBV7-9; J gene: TRBJ2-7; D gene: -; CDR3 DNA: TGTGCCAGCTCGGGACAGCTGGCGGGAGGTGAGCAGTACTTC; CDR3 protein: CASSGQLAGGEQYF
CDR3 length: 17; clone size: -; V gene: TRBV6-5; J gene: TRBJ1-2; D gene: -; CDR3 DNA: TGTGCCAGCAGTTACCGTCATCGGACGGGGACTAACTATGGCTACACCTTC; CDR3 protein: CASSYRHRTGTNYGYTF
CDR3 length: 13; clone size: few; V gene: TRBV29-1; J gene: TRBJ2-1; D gene: -; CDR3 DNA: TGCAGCGTTGATGGTCAATATGGGAATGAGCAGTTCTTC; CDR3 protein: CSVDGQYGNEQFF
CDR3 length: 13; clone size: once; V gene: TRBV28; J gene: TRBJ2-5; D gene: -; CDR3 DNA: TGTGCCAGCCAAAGAGGGACGGATAGGGCCCAGTACTTC; CDR3 protein: CASQRGTDRAQYF
CDR3 length: 13; clone size: many; V gene: TRBV12-3/TRBV12-4; J gene: TRBJ2-3; D gene: -; CDR3 DNA: TGTGCCAGCAGCGACGGCATCACAGATACGCAGTATTTT; CDR3 protein: CASSDGITDTQYF
CDR3 length: 14; clone size: many; V gene: TRBV12-3/TRBV12-4; J gene: TRBJ2-3; D gene: -; CDR3 DNA: TGTGCCAGCAGTTTAGGCCCAACCACAGATACGCAGTATTTT; CDR3 protein: CASSLGPTTDTQYF